Shown below are 17 T cell receptor beta chains from a single sample sequenced in a study of siplizumab effects on memory and regulatory T cells. The method was immunoSEQ multiplex PCR; TCRdb's version includes in-frame clones alone and lacks a portion of them. The sample records tens of thousands of clones, under 95% being singletons. The sequencing sample was made of CD8+ T cells sorted from blood. These receptors were taken from a human donor in good health.

The chain joins TRBV19 to TRBJ1-5; D ambiguous. Germline assignment: CDR1 LNHDA and CDR2 SQIVND (reference sequence). This CDR3 comprises 15 residues. Trimming removed 5 bases at V and 1 base at J, with 12 bases between. The CDR3 DNA reads TGTGCCAGTAGTGACCTTACCTGGAGCAATCAGCCCCAGCATTTT. This translates into CASSDLTWSNQPQHF. Full variable domain (outside the CDR3, taken from reference TRBV19 and TRBJ1-5): DGGITQSPKYLFRKEGQNVTLSCEQNLNHDAMYWYRQDPGQGLRLIYYSQIVNDFQKGDIAEGYSVSREKKESFPLTVTSAQKNPTAFYLCASSDLTWSNQPQHFGDGTRLSIL.

The gene calls are TRBV7-8 and TRBJ1-2; TRBD1 might be the D (5 bases). V lost 3 bases, J lost 2 bases, and 10 bases lay in between. The germline gives CDR1 SGHVS, CDR2 FQNEAQ. CDR3 length: 14 amino acids. The CDR3 DNA reads TGTGCCAGCAGCTTGGCGGGGACGAACTATGGCTACACCTTC. It translates to CASSLAGTNYGYTF.

This sequence joins TRBV11-2 and TRBJ2-7; D is perhaps TRBD1 (7 bases). CDR3 length: 14 residues. The V end was cut by 1 base, the J end by 4 bases, with 11 bases between. Germline V gene lookup returns CDR1 SGHAT and CDR2 FQNNGV. CDR3 sequence (DNA): TGTGCCAGCAGCTTAGGTGCAGGGGGGTACGAGCAGTACTTC. The encoded protein is CASSLGAGGYEQYF.

The chain links TRBV2 to TRBJ1-4; D not certain. The CDR3 is 15 amino acids. V dropped 7 bases and J dropped 3 bases, with 15 bases sitting between them. Germline CDR1 and CDR2: SNHLY and FYNNEI. The CDR3 reads CASTAPDWANEKLFF. The CDR3 nucleotides are TGTGCCAGCACCGCCCCGGACTGGGCTAATGAAAAACTGTTTTTT.

The V and J genes are TRBV9 and TRBJ1-3, with a tentative D call TRBD1 (6 bases). The V gene lost 2 bases and the J gene lost 2 bases, with 17 bases spanning the gap. This CDR3 has 17 amino acids. Germline loops: CDR1 SGDLS, CDR2 YYNGEE. This chain's CDR3 is CASSVQGRGHPGNTIYF. The CDR3 DNA reads as TGTGCCAGCAGCGTGCAAGGGCGGGGGCATCCTGGAAACACCATATATTTT.

V and J are TRBV7-9 and TRBJ2-2; a possible D gene is TRBD2 (6 bases). The CDR3 has 15 residues. Germline assignment: CDR1 SEHNR and CDR2 FQNEAQ (reference sequence). V shed 5 bases and J shed 6 bases, with 16 bases lying between them. Here the CDR3 DNA reads TGTGCCAGCAGCCCAAACGAACTAGCCGCCGGGGAGCTGTTTTTT. Translated: CASSPNELAAGELFF.

V gene TRBV4-1 combines with J gene TRBJ2-7; D remains ambiguous. The ends were cut back, 2 bases at V and 6 bases at J, with 11 bases in the middle. CDR3 size: 13 residues. Germline V gene data show CDR1 as MGHRA and CDR2 as YSYEKL. The CDR3 nucleotides read TGCGCCAGCAGCCAACAATCCACTCGCGAGCAGTACTTC. This encodes CASSQQSTREQYF.

The chain is built from TRBV20-1 and TRBJ2-7; no clear D. V gave up 2 bases and J gave up 3 bases, with 5 bases separating them. The germline gives CDR1 DFQATT, CDR2 SNEGSKA (reference sequence). The CDR3 covers 11 residues. CDR3 bases: TGCAGTGCTAGATCTGACTACGAGCAGTACTTC. It translates to CSARSDYEQYF.

The chain employs TRBV11-2 and TRBJ2-1, with TRBD1 identical over 9 bases. This CDR3 has 16 amino acids. Per the germline V gene, CDR1 is SGHAT and CDR2 is FQNNGV. With V trimmed by 1 base and J by 4 bases, 5 bases remained unmatched. This CDR3 reads CASSLGGQGLYNEQFF. Here the CDR3 DNA reads TGTGCCAGCAGCTTAGGAGGACAGGGGCTTTACAATGAGCAGTTCTTC.

V usage is TRBV10-3 and J usage is TRBJ2-3; D remains unclear. The length of the CDR3 is 13 residues. V dropped 8 bases and J dropped 6 bases, with 15 bases sitting between them. Germline V gives CDR1 ENHRY, CDR2 SYGVKD. The CDR3 nucleotides read TGTGCCATCCGAGGCCCGGCCGGGGATACGCAGTATTTT. It yields the protein CAIRGPAGDTQYF.

This clone was observed once. The chain recombines TRBV5-4 with TRBJ2-6; D not certain. The V gene lost 5 bases and the J gene lost 3 bases, with 12 bases spanning the gap. The CDR3 has 15 amino acids. CDR1 and CDR2 from the germline V gene are SGHNT and YYREEE (reference sequence). The CDR3 here is CASRYGVSGANVLTF. The CDR3 DNA follows: TGTGCCAGCAGGTATGGAGTTAGTGGGGCCAACGTCCTGACTTTC. Full variable domain (missing parts from reference TRBV5-4 and TRBJ2-6): ETGVTQSPTHLIKTRGQQVTLRCSSQSGHNTVSWYQQALGQGPQFIFQYYREEENGRGNFPPRFSGLQFPNYSSELNVNALELDDSALYLCASRYGVSGANVLTFGAGSRLTVL.

This clone showed up just a few times. This rearrangement joins TRBV6-4 to TRBJ1-1; D is perhaps TRBD1 (5 bases). This CDR3 contains 12 residues. Trimming took 2 bases from V and 5 from J, leaving 6 bases between them. Germline CDR1 MRHNA, CDR2 SNTAGT. Written as DNA, the CDR3 is TGTGCCAGCAGTGACGGGGGAACTGAAGCTTTCTTT. This translates into CASSDGGTEAFF.

The chain carries TRBV5-4 and TRBJ1-1; no firm D call. CDR1 is SGHNT and CDR2 is YYREEE in the germline V gene (reference sequence). The V end lost 8 bases, the J end lost 5 bases, and 19 bases lay between the germline ends. This CDR3 region has 14 residues. CDR3 coding DNA: TGTGCCAGACAAGACACCCCAGGTGGGACTGAAGCTTTCTTT. Its translation: CARQDTPGGTEAFF.

This chain links TRBV9 with TRBJ2-2, with 10 nucleotides matching TRBD1. The CDR3 is made up of 15 amino acids. The germline gives CDR1 SGDLS, CDR2 YYNGEE. J lost 4 bases, V lost 4 bases, and 4 bases had no gene match. The CDR3 DNA follows: TGTGCCAGCAGCACAGGACAGGGGGTCACCGGGGAGCTGTTTTTT. It yields the protein CASSTGQGVTGELFF.

V and J are TRBV5-6 and TRBJ1-3; the D is unclear. V lost 0 bases, J lost 0 bases, and 10 bases lay in between. The CDR3 is 16 amino acids. Germline CDR1 reads SGHDT; CDR2 reads YYEEEE. The chain's CDR3 is CASSLVGRNSGNTIYF. The CDR3 nucleotides are TGTGCCAGCAGCTTGGTAGGGCGAAACTCTGGAAACACCATATATTTT. Variable domain in full (rest from reference TRBV5-6 and TRBJ1-3): DAGVTQSPTHLIKTRGQQVTLRCSPKSGHDTVSWYQQALGQGPQFIFQYYEEEERQRGNFPDRFSGHQFPNYSSELNVNALLLGDSALYLCASSLVGRNSGNTIYFGEGSWLTVV.

The gene calls are TRBV19 and TRBJ2-3; D is possibly TRBD2 (6 bases). Trimming removed 10 bases at V and 5 bases at J, with 16 bases between. CDR3 length: 13 amino acids. In germline, CDR1 is LNHDA, CDR2 SQIVND (reference sequence). CDR3 loop: CATGLSALDTQYF. CDR3 sequence (DNA): TGTGCCACGGGACTGTCCGCTTTAGATACGCAGTATTTT.

This clone was seen just once. The V gene is TRBV10-3, the J gene TRBJ2-4; no firm D call. Germline CDR1 and CDR2: ENHRY and SYGVKD. The CDR3 has 16 amino acids. V was shortened by 0 bases and J by 0 bases, with 9 bases between the two germline ends. The CDR3 loop is CAISESAVLAKNIQYF. CDR3 DNA: TGTGCCATCAGTGAGTCAGCAGTGCTAGCCAAAAACATTCAGTACTTC.